Each of the 27 T cell receptor beta chains below was sequenced from the same sample in a study of a mutant IDH1 vaccine in newly diagnosed glioma. The time point: week 47, end of study. Vaccinated patients received 300 ug of mutant IDH1 20-mer peptide per dose, with topical imiquimod. Assay used: immunoSEQ multiplex PCR; TCRdb lists only in-frame clones, some missing. The sample yields some 57,000 clones, approximately 80% seen once. Their cognate antigens are unknown. The input for sequencing was PBMCs, taken from a glioma patient whose treatment included an IDH1 peptide vaccine. Every receptor here comes from a woman in her forties with glioma. Some clones in this sample may be carry-over from other donors' samples.

The chain recombines TRBV29-1 with TRBJ1-3; a weak D match, TRBD1 (6 bases). Germline CDR1 and CDR2: SQVTM and ANQGSEA. The CDR3 extends over 13 amino acids. The ends were cut back, 6 bases at V and 3 bases at J, with 12 bases in the middle. In DNA form, the CDR3 reads TGCAGCGTGGGACACGGAGGTGGAAACACCATATATTTT. Translation gives CSVGHGGGNTIYF.

The chain couples TRBV5-1 to TRBJ1-1; 10 nucleotides match TRBD1. J lost 6 bases, V lost 5 bases, and 7 bases had no gene match. The CDR3 sequence is 14 residues long. Germline V lookup: CDR1 SGHRS, CDR2 YFSETQ. The CDR3 coding sequence is TGCGCCAGCAGATCCGGGACAGGGGCTCCTGAAGCTTTCTTT. Translation: CASRSGTGAPEAFF. The whole variable domain, filled in from reference TRBV5-1 and TRBJ1-1, reads KAGVTQTPRYLIKTRGQQVTLSCSPISGHRSVSWYQQTPGQGLQFLFEYFSETQRNKGNFPGRFSGRQFSNSRSEMNVSTLELGDSALYLCASRSGTGAPEAFFGQGTRLTVV.

The chain uses TRBV9 and TRBJ1-3, with no clear D. The germline gives CDR1 SGDLS, CDR2 YYNGEE. The CDR3 extends over 16 amino acids. V lost 0 bases to trimming and J lost 0 bases, with 10 bases between them. CDR3 sequence: CASSVGTLSSGNTIYF. As DNA, the CDR3 is TGTGCCAGCAGCGTAGGGACTCTGAGCTCTGGAAACACCATATATTTT.

This chain links TRBV2 with TRBJ2-7; TRBD2 might be the D (6 bases). CDR1 and CDR2 from the germline V gene are SNHLY and FYNNEI. V was cut by 6 bases and J by 0 bases, with 15 bases left in between. This CDR3 region has 15 residues. CDR3 coding DNA: TGTGCCAGCAGAGTGGGCGGGACGGCCTCCTACGAGCAGTACTTC. This sequence encodes CASRVGGTASYEQYF. The full variable domain, in which reference TRBV2 and TRBJ2-7 provide the parts outside the CDR3, is EPEVTQTPSHQVTQMGQEVILRCVPISNHLYFYWYRQILGQKVEFLVSFYNNEISEKSEIFDDQFSVERPDGSNFTLKIRSTKLEDSAMYFCASRVGGTASYEQYFGPGTRLTVT.

The chain combines TRBV4-1 with TRBJ2-1, with D perhaps given as TRBD1 or TRBD2 (5 bases each). CDR1 is MGHRA, CDR2 YSYEKL, per germline. The CDR3 runs to 17 residues. The V end lost 2 bases, the J end lost 1 base, and 15 bases lay between the germline ends. As DNA, the CDR3 is TGCGCCAGCAGCCAATCCGGCGGGCAGGGATCCTACAATGAGCAGTTCTTC. Translating gives CASSQSGGQGSYNEQFF.

The V gene is TRBV4-2, the J gene TRBJ2-7, with 8 bases lining up with TRBD2. The CDR3 has 17 amino acids. The germline V gene has CDR1 LGHNA and CDR2 YNFKEQ. J lost 4 bases, V lost 4 bases, and 15 bases had no gene match. The CDR3 region has the DNA TGTGCCAGCAGCCGCCTGGTGGATAGCGGGGTCGGGTACGAGCAGTACTTC. This gives the protein CASSRLVDSGVGYEQYF.

As regards this clone: A junction boundary mismatches the germline segment, possibly from a read error. The J gene is TRBJ2-1, the V gene TRBV7-7; possible D gene TRBD1, 6 bases. This CDR3 is built from 16 residues. Per germline, CDR1 SSHAT and CDR2 FNYEAQ (reference sequence). CDR3 bases: TGTGCTAGCAGCCCCGTAGGGGGAAGTTCCTACAATGAGCAGTTCTTC. Translation gives CASSPVGGSSYNEQFF.

The chain recombines TRBV27 with TRBJ2-5; D ambiguous. Germline CDR1 MNHEY, CDR2 SMNVEV (reference sequence). The length of the CDR3 is 12 residues. Deletions cut 1 base from V and 7 bases from J, with 7 bases between. The CDR3 reads CASSLYGGTQYF. CDR3 in DNA: TGTGCCAGCAGTTTATACGGTGGGACCCAGTACTTC.

V and J are TRBV9 and TRBJ2-1; D is uncertain. The V end lost 5 bases, the J end lost 3 bases, and 9 bases lay between the germline ends. The germline gives CDR1 SGDLS, CDR2 YYNGEE. CDR3 length equals 13 residues. Here the CDR3 reads CASSRRIYNEQFF. CDR3 nucleotide sequence: TGTGCCAGCAGTCGACGGATCTACAATGAGCAGTTCTTC.

This clone is a singleton in its sample. This chain connects TRBV30 to TRBJ1-1, with D tentatively TRBD1 (5 bases). Germline V gene sequence: CDR1 GTSNPN, CDR2 SVGIG (reference sequence). This CDR3 spans 15 amino acids. V lost 2 bases, J lost 0 bases, and 13 bases lay in between. DNA for the CDR3: TGTGCCTGGAGTCCGAAGACAGTTATGAACACTGAAGCTTTCTTT. Residues: CAWSPKTVMNTEAFF.

The chain carries TRBV9 and TRBJ1-4; D not resolved. V lost 0 bases and J 5 bases, leaving 11 bases between the germline ends. CDR3 size: 15 residues. Looked up from germline, CDR1 is SGDLS and CDR2 is YYNGEE. The CDR3 DNA reads TGTGCCAGCAGCGTAGCGGCAGTAGCGAATGAAAAACTGTTTTTT. Translating gives CASSVAAVANEKLFF.

About this clone itself: Within the sample, other DNA sequences also encode this same CDR3. This chain links TRBV30 with TRBJ1-4, with D hard to call. CDR3 length: 12 residues. Germline CDR1 GTSNPN, CDR2 SVGIG (reference sequence). Trimming took 2 bases from V and 11 from J, leaving 12 bases between them. The CDR3 nucleotides read TGTGCCTGGAGTAGAGTTGACGAGAAACTGTTTTTT. This translates into CAWSRVDEKLFF.

The chain recombines TRBV6-1 with TRBJ1-5; tentative D call: TRBD1 (5 bases). Trimming shortened V by 6 bases and J by 4 bases, and 7 bases separated the two germline ends. The germline V gene encodes CDR1 MNHNS and CDR2 SASEGT. The CDR3 is 12 residues long. The CDR3 here is CASRNRNQPQHF. The CDR3 nucleotides read TGTGCCAGCAGGAACAGGAATCAGCCCCAGCATTTT.

The chain is built from TRBV6-1 and TRBJ2-5; 9 positions match TRBD2. The V segment lost 4 bases and the J segment 0 bases; nucleotides outside the gene matches: 3. This CDR3 is 15 amino acids long. Germline CDR1 is MNHNS and CDR2 is SASEGT. CDR3: CASSGLAGDQETQYF. CDR3 sequence (DNA): TGTGCCAGCAGTGGGTTAGCGGGGGACCAAGAGACCCAGTACTTC.

This chain joins TRBV2 and TRBJ1-2; D is unclear. The CDR3 consists of 10 residues. The ends were cut back, 6 bases at V and 5 bases at J, with 4 bases in the middle. Per germline, CDR1 SNHLY and CDR2 FYNNEI. The CDR3, as DNA: TGTGCCAGCAGAGGGTATGGCTACACCTTC. It codes for CASRGYGYTF.

This chain links TRBV4-2 with TRBJ1-2; no clear D. Germline assignment: CDR1 LGHNA and CDR2 YNFKEQ. The V end was cut by 0 bases, the J end by 5 bases, with 16 bases between. The length of the CDR3 is 16 residues. The CDR3 loop reads CASSQEMRRAGYGYTF. CDR3 DNA sequence: TGTGCCAGCAGCCAAGAGATGAGGCGCGCAGGATATGGCTACACCTTC.

This clone was seen only once. The chain recombines TRBV4-1 with TRBJ2-3; D is perhaps TRBD2 (6 bases). Germline V lookup: CDR1 MGHRA, CDR2 YSYEKL. Between the trimmed V and J ends, which lost 0 bases and 2 bases, there was a span of 15 bases. This CDR3 is built from 17 residues. The CDR3 protein is CASSQEGLATLTDTQYF. CDR3 nucleotide sequence: TGCGCCAGCAGCCAAGAGGGCCTAGCGACCCTCACAGATACGCAGTATTTT.

This clone showed up just a few times. The chain links TRBV19 to TRBJ1-2; D remains ambiguous. The germline V gene has CDR1 LNHDA and CDR2 SQIVND (reference sequence). V was cut by 7 bases and J by 3 bases, with 15 bases left in between. The CDR3 has 14 residues. CDR3 nucleotides: TGTGCCAGTACCCGGGTCCCCGAGTACTATGGCTACACCTTC. Its translation is CASTRVPEYYGYTF.

The genes are TRBV6-5 and TRBJ1-6; tentative D call: TRBD1 (5 bases). Germline CDR1 MNHEY, CDR2 SVGAGI. V was shortened by 4 bases and J by 10 bases, with 11 bases between the two germline ends. This CDR3 is built from 13 residues. As DNA, the CDR3 is TGTGCCAGCAGTTGGGGCAGGGAGTCACCCCTCCACTTT. It yields the protein CASSWGRESPLHF.

The chain joins TRBV27 to TRBJ2-7, with 7 bases identical to TRBD2. Germline CDR1 and CDR2: MNHEY and SMNVEV (reference sequence). Trimming cost V 6 bases and J 6 bases; bases outside gene matches: 11. The length of the CDR3 is 14 residues. The CDR3 loop is CASSPRGGRGEQYF. The CDR3 DNA follows: TGTGCCAGCAGCCCGAGGGGAGGGAGGGGCGAGCAGTACTTC.

V is TRBV6-5 and J is TRBJ2-7, with 8 bases that match TRBD1. CDR1 is MNHEY and CDR2 is SVGAGI in the germline V gene. This CDR3 is built from 15 residues. J gave up 4 bases and V 5 bases, and 10 bases lay outside the gene matches. The DNA of the CDR3 is TGTGCCAGCAGTACTCCCGGGACAGGACCTTACGAGCAGTACTTC. Protein sequence: CASSTPGTGPYEQYF.

The gene calls are TRBV14 and TRBJ1-5; D remains unclear. The CDR3 totals 13 residues. Germline CDR1 is SGHDN and CDR2 is FVKESK. The V and J ends lost 4 bases and 2 bases respectively, with 6 bases between them. CDR3 residues: CASSRRGNQPQHF. The CDR3 DNA reads TGTGCCAGCAGCCGACGGGGCAATCAGCCCCAGCATTTT.

The chain has TRBV7-2 and TRBJ1-2, with a possible D match to TRBD1 (6 bases). V was shortened by 2 bases and J by 7 bases, with 11 bases between the two germline ends. The CDR3 totals 13 residues. The germline V gene encodes CDR1 SGHTA and CDR2 FQGNSA. CDR3 region: CASSLHEGVGYTF. For the CDR3, the DNA is TGTGCCAGCAGCTTACACGAGGGGGTTGGCTACACCTTC.

V is TRBV4-3 and J is TRBJ2-7; possible D gene TRBD1, 6 bases. Germline lookup yields CDR1 LGHNA and CDR2 YSLEER. The CDR3 totals 16 residues. V lost 0 bases, J lost 4 bases, and 16 bases lay in between. The CDR3 is CASSQEANRAEYEQYF. In nucleotides, the CDR3 is TGCGCCAGCAGCCAAGAGGCTAACAGGGCTGAATACGAGCAGTACTTC.

The CDR3 DNA reads as TGTGCCATCACCAGCCAGAGCTCCTACGAGCAGTACTTC. Translating it yields CAITSQSSYEQYF. J is TRBJ2-7 and V is TRBV10-3; D not resolved. Per the germline V gene, CDR1 is ENHRY and CDR2 is SYGVKD. The germline V and J ends were trimmed by 7 bases and 0 bases, with 10 bases remaining between them. This CDR3 is 13 amino acids long.

The J gene is TRBJ1-1, the V gene TRBV19; D is undetermined. The CDR3 has 14 residues. Germline values: CDR1 LNHDA, CDR2 SQIVND (reference sequence). With 5 bases removed from V and 1 base from J, the gap between germline ends came to 11 bases. This CDR3 is CASSPIEPNTEAFF. In DNA, the CDR3 is TGTGCCAGTAGTCCAATCGAACCGAACACTGAAGCTTTCTTT. Variable domain in full (rest from reference TRBV19 and TRBJ1-1): DGGITQSPKYLFRKEGQNVTLSCEQNLNHDAMYWYRQDPGQGLRLIYYSQIVNDFQKGDIAEGYSVSREKKESFPLTVTSAQKNPTAFYLCASSPIEPNTEAFFGQGTRLTVV.

This rearrangement joins TRBV2 to TRBJ1-6; TRBD1 matches at 7 bases. From germline, CDR1 is SNHLY and CDR2 FYNNEI. CDR3 size: 14 residues. With 6 bases clipped from V and 6 bases from J, the junction kept 5 bases outside the gene matches. CDR3 nucleotides: TGTGCCAGCAGACCGGGACAGCCTAATTCACCCCTCCACTTT. As protein: CASRPGQPNSPLHF. Supplemented by reference TRBV2 and TRBJ1-6, the full variable domain reads EPEVTQTPSHQVTQMGQEVILRCVPISNHLYFYWYRQILGQKVEFLVSFYNNEISEKSEIFDDQFSVERPDGSNFTLKIRSTKLEDSAMYFCASRPGQPNSPLHFGNGTRLTVT.